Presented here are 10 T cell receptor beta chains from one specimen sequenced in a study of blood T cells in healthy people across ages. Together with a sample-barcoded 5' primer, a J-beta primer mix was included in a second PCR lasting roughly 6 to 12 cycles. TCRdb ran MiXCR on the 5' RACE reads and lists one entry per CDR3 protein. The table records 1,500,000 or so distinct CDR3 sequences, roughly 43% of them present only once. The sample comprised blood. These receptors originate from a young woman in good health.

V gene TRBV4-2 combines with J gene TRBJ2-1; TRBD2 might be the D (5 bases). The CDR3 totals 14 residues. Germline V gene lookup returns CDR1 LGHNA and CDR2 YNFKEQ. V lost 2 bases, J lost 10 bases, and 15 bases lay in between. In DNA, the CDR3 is TGTGCCAGCAGCCAACTCCGGGGTAGGTACGAGCAGTTCTTC. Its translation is CASSQLRGRYEQFF.

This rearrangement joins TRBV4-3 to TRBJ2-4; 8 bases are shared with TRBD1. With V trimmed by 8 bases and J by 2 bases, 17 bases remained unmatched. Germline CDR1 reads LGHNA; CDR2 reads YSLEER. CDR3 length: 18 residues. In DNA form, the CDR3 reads TGCGCCAGCGCCCTTCTTTACGGACAGGGTATTTCCAAAAACATTCAGTACTTC. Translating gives CASALLYGQGISKNIQYF.

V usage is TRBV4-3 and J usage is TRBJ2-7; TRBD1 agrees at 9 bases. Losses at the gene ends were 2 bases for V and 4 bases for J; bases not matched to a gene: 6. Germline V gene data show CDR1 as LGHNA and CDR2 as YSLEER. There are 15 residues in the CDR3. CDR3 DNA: TGCGCCAGCAGCCAATTCCCGGGACAGGGTTACGAGCAGTACTTC. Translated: CASSQFPGQGYEQYF.

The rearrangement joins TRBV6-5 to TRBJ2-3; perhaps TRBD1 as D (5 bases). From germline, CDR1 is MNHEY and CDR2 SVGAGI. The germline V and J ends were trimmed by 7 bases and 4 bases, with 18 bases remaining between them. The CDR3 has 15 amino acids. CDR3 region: CASTLGVGAADTQYF. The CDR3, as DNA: TGTGCCAGCACCTTAGGGGTAGGGGCCGCAGATACGCAGTATTTT.

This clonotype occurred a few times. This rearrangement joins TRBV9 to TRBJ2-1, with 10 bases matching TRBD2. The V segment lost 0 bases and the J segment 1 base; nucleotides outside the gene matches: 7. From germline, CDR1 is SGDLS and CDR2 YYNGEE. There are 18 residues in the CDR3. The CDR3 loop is CASSVGTSGPFSYNEQFF. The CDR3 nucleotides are TGTGCCAGCAGCGTAGGGACTAGCGGCCCCTTTTCCTACAATGAGCAGTTCTTC.

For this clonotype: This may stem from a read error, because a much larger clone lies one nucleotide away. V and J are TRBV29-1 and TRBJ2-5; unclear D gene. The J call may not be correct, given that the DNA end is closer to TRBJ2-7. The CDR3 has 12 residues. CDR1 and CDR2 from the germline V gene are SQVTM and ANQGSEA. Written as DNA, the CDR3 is TGCAGCGTTGTTGGTGATCCCTACGAGCAGTACTTC. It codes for CSVVGDPYEQYF.

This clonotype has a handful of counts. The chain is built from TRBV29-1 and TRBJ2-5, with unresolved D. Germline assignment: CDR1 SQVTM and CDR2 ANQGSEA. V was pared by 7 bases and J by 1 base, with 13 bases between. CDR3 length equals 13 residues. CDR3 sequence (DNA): TGCAGCGGTGGTCGCCGGGTCCAAGAGACCCAGTACTTC. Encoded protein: CSGGRRVQETQYF. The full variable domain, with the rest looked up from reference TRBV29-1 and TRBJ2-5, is SAVISQKPSRDICQRGTSLTIQCQVDSQVTMMFWYRQQPGQSLTLIATANQGSEATYESGFVIDKFPISRPNLTFSTLTVSNMSPEDSSIYLCSGGRRVQETQYFGPGTRLLVL.

The CDR3 coding sequence is TGCGCCAGCAGCCAAGAAGGGGCGGGGGGAGAGACCCAGTACTTC. This translates into CASSQEGAGGETQYF. This sequence joins TRBV4-1 and TRBJ2-5; 8 bases line up with TRBD2. CDR3 length equals 15 residues. CDR1 is MGHRA, CDR2 YSYEKL, per germline. With 0 bases clipped from V and 4 bases from J, the junction kept 4 bases outside the gene matches.

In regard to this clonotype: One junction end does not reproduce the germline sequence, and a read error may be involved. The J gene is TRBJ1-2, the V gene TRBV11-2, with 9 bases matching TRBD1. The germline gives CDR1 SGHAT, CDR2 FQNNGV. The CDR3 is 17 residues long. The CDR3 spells CASSVDVRDRVHYGYTF. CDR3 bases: TGTGCCAGCAGCGTAGATGTCCGGGACAGGGTACACTATGGCTACACCTTC.

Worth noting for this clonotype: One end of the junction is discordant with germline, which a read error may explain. Here the CDR3 DNA reads TGCGCCAGCAGTGACCAACTTGGAGGGGCCTACGAGCAGTACTTC. Protein sequence: CASSDQLGGAYEQYF. The genes are TRBV25-1 and TRBJ2-4, with D maybe TRBD2 (6 bases). The assigned J gene may be wrong: the sequence end matches TRBJ2-7 better. The germline CDR1 and CDR2 sequences are MGHDK and SYGVNS. The CDR3 totals 15 residues.